Below are 19 T cell receptor beta chains sequenced from a single sample in a study of spatial heterogeneity in lung cancer. Time point in this sample: sample taken at primary tumor resection. TCRdb processed the 5' RACE reads anew with MiXCR; each CDR3 protein has one entry. The sample records about 39,000 distinct CDR3 sequences, approximately 3.1% being singletons. The sample consisted of normal lung tissue next to the tumor, taken at surgery. The origin of the receptors is a male donor with early-stage non-small cell lung cancer.

This clonotype has ten or more counts. This chain links TRBV7-2 with TRBJ2-2; the D gene is possibly TRBD2 (5 bases). CDR1 is SGHTA and CDR2 is FQGNSA in the germline V gene. The CDR3 has 16 residues. V was cut by 5 bases and J by 4 bases, with 17 bases left in between. CDR3 DNA: TGTGCCAGCAGCCTGTCGCCGGTGGAGGCCACCGGGGAGCTGTTTTTT. Translation gives CASSLSPVEATGELFF.

This clonotype was found many times. The chain employs TRBV11-2 and TRBJ1-2, with TRBD1 matching 7 bases. There are 13 residues in the CDR3. From germline, CDR1 is SGHAT and CDR2 FQNNGV. After removal of 4 bases from V and 5 bases from J, the junction contained 4 bases not matched to a gene. Here the CDR3 reads CASSSDRRYGYTF. DNA of the CDR3: TGTGCCAGCAGCTCGGACAGGCGTTATGGCTACACCTTC.

This clonotype was counted many times. V and J are TRBV14 and TRBJ2-3, with D possibly being TRBD1 or TRBD2 (5 bases each). The germline V and J ends were trimmed by 4 bases and 3 bases, with 14 bases remaining between them. CDR3 length equals 15 residues. The V gene's germline CDR1 is SGHDN and CDR2 FVKESK. The chain's CDR3 is CASSLRDGLTDTQYF. The CDR3 coding sequence is TGTGCCAGCAGCCTCCGGGACGGGTTAACAGATACGCAGTATTTT.

The chain joins TRBV5-1 to TRBJ1-2, with 8 positions matching TRBD1. From germline, CDR1 is SGHRS and CDR2 YFSETQ. The CDR3 runs 15 residues. With 4 bases clipped from V and 6 bases from J, the junction kept 11 bases outside the gene matches. This CDR3 reads CASSLSGQGTDGYTF. For the CDR3, the DNA is TGCGCCAGCAGCCTTTCCGGACAGGGAACGGATGGCTACACCTTC.

This clonotype was counted many times. The V call is TRBV7-9, the J call TRBJ1-4; tentatively, D is TRBD1 (5 bases). Germline V gene lookup returns CDR1 SEHNR and CDR2 FQNEAQ (reference sequence). This CDR3 is built from 17 residues. The V gene lost 3 bases and the J gene lost 2 bases, with 16 bases spanning the gap. CDR3 residues: CASSLPMGEWTNEKLFF. CDR3 coding DNA: TGTGCCAGCAGCTTGCCTATGGGGGAGTGGACTAATGAAAAACTGTTTTTT.

This clonotype has at least ten counts. The chain recombines TRBV2 with TRBJ1-1; the D gene is possibly TRBD1 (5 bases). Germline lookup yields CDR1 SNHLY and CDR2 FYNNEI. Between the trimmed V and J ends, which lost 2 bases and 1 base, there was a span of 11 bases. The CDR3 sequence is 15 residues long. The CDR3 DNA reads TGTGCCAGCAGTGAATTGGGTCAGGGGAACACTGAAGCTTTCTTT. It translates to CASSELGQGNTEAFF.

The sample holds many counts of this clonotype. The chain carries TRBV3-1 and TRBJ2-3, with D unclear. The germline CDR1 and CDR2 sequences are LGHDT and YNNKEL (reference sequence). The CDR3 has 13 residues. The germline V and J ends were trimmed by 4 bases and 5 bases, with 10 bases remaining between them. The CDR3 nucleotides are TGTGCCAGCAGCCGCCGCGCGGTAGATACGCAGTATTTT. The encoded protein is CASSRRAVDTQYF.

This clonotype was recorded at least ten times. V is TRBV29-1 and J is TRBJ2-5; tentative D call: TRBD2 (6 bases). This CDR3 contains 14 residues. V was cut by 0 bases and J by 1 base, with 9 bases left in between. Looked up from germline, CDR1 is SQVTM and CDR2 is ANQGSEA. Written as DNA, the CDR3 is TGCAGCGTTGAAGATCCGGGGGTCCAAGAGACCCAGTACTTC. Residues: CSVEDPGVQETQYF.

This clonotype was found many times. The chain joins TRBV6-1 to TRBJ2-5; 11 bases are shared with TRBD1. With V trimmed by 6 bases and J by 7 bases, 10 bases remained unmatched. From germline, CDR1 is MNHNS and CDR2 SASEGT. The CDR3 is 15 residues long. In DNA, the CDR3 is TGTGCCAGCAGGAACTCTCCGGGACAGGGGGGGACCCAGTACTTC. Its translation: CASRNSPGQGGTQYF.

The chain links TRBV20-1 to TRBJ1-4; TRBD1 is a possible D gene (5 bases). Deletions cut 0 bases from V and 7 bases from J, with 15 bases between. CDR1 and CDR2 from the germline V gene are DFQATT and SNEGSKA (reference sequence). CDR3 length: 15 amino acids. CDR3 in amino acids: CSARDWQGRGEKLFF. CDR3 DNA sequence: TGCAGTGCTAGAGATTGGCAGGGTAGGGGTGAAAAACTGTTTTTT.

The chain couples TRBV6-6 to TRBJ2-3, with D unresolved. The germline CDR1 and CDR2 sequences are MNHNY and SVGAGI (reference sequence). The length of the CDR3 is 12 residues. Trimming stripped 6 bases from V and 6 bases from J, with 10 bases between. The CDR3 DNA is TGTGCCAGCAGGCAGGTGGGGGATACGCAGTATTTT. Protein product: CASRQVGDTQYF.

The V and J genes are TRBV18 and TRBJ2-7; a possible D gene is TRBD2 (6 bases). Germline V gives CDR1 KGHSH, CDR2 LQKENI. The CDR3 has 13 amino acids. The germline V and J ends were trimmed by 6 bases and 5 bases, with 14 bases remaining between them. As DNA, the CDR3 is TGTGCCAGCTCGCCCGGTCGCGGGGACGAGCAGTACTTC. It translates to CASSPGRGDEQYF.

This clonotype was recorded many times. The rearrangement uses TRBV28 and TRBJ2-7; D gene unclear. Trimming cost V 2 bases and J 3 bases, with 20 bases left between them. The germline V gene has CDR1 MDHEN and CDR2 SYDVKM. The CDR3 has 17 amino acids. The CDR3 reads CASSLGHARTSFYEQYF. The CDR3 region has the DNA TGTGCCAGCAGTTTAGGGCACGCGCGGACCTCTTTCTACGAGCAGTACTTC. The entire variable domain, with the rest obtained from reference TRBV28 and TRBJ2-7, is as follows: DVKVTQSSRYLVKRTGEKVFLECVQDMDHENMFWYRQDPGLGLRLIYFSYDVKMKEKGDIPEGYSVSREKKERFSLILESASTNQTSMYLCASSLGHARTSFYEQYFGPGTRLTVT.

This clonotype was recorded many times. This chain uses TRBV6-2 or TRBV6-3 with TRBJ1-5, with D uncertain. Trimming shortened V by 7 bases and J by 7 bases, and 11 bases separated the two germline ends. This CDR3 region has 12 residues. The germline V gene has CDR1 MNHEY and CDR2 SVGEGT. The CDR3 DNA is TGTGCCAGCAACTTCGACGGCCAGCCCCAGCATTTT. This codes for CASNFDGQPQHF.

This clonotype has ten or more counts. This rearrangement joins TRBV7-9 to TRBJ2-5, with D hard to call. This CDR3 has 13 amino acids. The V and J ends lost 5 bases and 0 bases respectively, with 7 bases between them. Germline lookup yields CDR1 SEHNR and CDR2 FQNEAQ (reference sequence). CDR3 protein: CASSKRNQETQYF. CDR3 coding DNA: TGTGCCAGCAGCAAACGGAACCAAGAGACCCAGTACTTC.

This clonotype appeared many times. The chain combines TRBV9 with TRBJ2-5; TRBD1 agrees at 7 bases. The CDR3 spans 15 residues. The germline V gene has CDR1 SGDLS and CDR2 YYNGEE. Trimming cost V 0 bases and J 0 bases; bases outside gene matches: 2. The CDR3 is CASSVDGQDQETQYF. The CDR3 coding sequence is TGTGCCAGCAGCGTAGATGGACAGGACCAAGAGACCCAGTACTTC.

At least ten counts were recorded for this clonotype. V is TRBV28 and J is TRBJ1-1; 8 bases align to TRBD1. V lost 4 bases to trimming and J lost 4 bases; unmatched junction nucleotides: 8. The germline gives CDR1 MDHEN, CDR2 SYDVKM. CDR3 length: 15 amino acids. The CDR3 reads CASSSTRTGITEAFF. The CDR3 DNA sequence: TGTGCCAGCAGTTCGACCCGGACAGGGATCACTGAAGCTTTCTTT.

This clonotype appeared many times. The rearrangement uses TRBV29-1 and TRBJ2-7, with D possibly TRBD1 on 6 matching bases. This CDR3 is 14 amino acids long. CDR1 is SQVTM and CDR2 is ANQGSEA in the germline V gene. The V end lost 2 bases, the J end lost 6 bases, and 17 bases lay between the germline ends. The CDR3 protein is CSVETLGTRREQYF. The DNA for the CDR3 is TGCAGCGTTGAAACCCTTGGGACAAGGCGCGAGCAGTACTTC.

This clonotype came up many times. This chain links TRBV30 with TRBJ2-1, with no clear D. With 0 bases removed from V and 15 bases from J, the gap between germline ends came to 15 bases. CDR3 size: 12 residues. Germline V lookup: CDR1 GTSNPN, CDR2 SVGIG (reference sequence). The CDR3 coding sequence is TGTGCCTGGAGTGTAGTCGAGTTCACGCTGTTCTTC. Its translation: CAWSVVEFTLFF.